These 9 T cell receptor beta chains came from one sample sequenced in a study of regulatory T cells in long-lasting Graves disease. Noted time point: newly diagnosed GD, antithyroid drugs for less than 3 months. Following extraction of RNA from PBMCs, that RNA was used to make the TCR library. TCR beta libraries were built with iRepertoire HTBI primers and Arm-PCR of CDR3 regions. TCRdb analysed the multiplex PCR reads with MiXCR anew, one entry per CDR3 protein. This table has hundreds of thousands of distinct CDR3 sequences, around 15% appearing once. Another study also made use of these data, one on T cells in Graves' hyperthyroidism and ophthalmopathy.

Source: peripheral blood mononuclear cells (PBMCs), taken at new diagnosis, from a patient treated with antithyroid drugs. The receptor set was obtained from a woman aged 30 to 39 with Graves disease.

This clonotype has ten or more counts. This chain connects TRBV30 to TRBJ1-2, with D possibly matching TRBD1 (6 bases). CDR3 length equals 13 residues. V was shortened by 5 bases and J by 5 bases, with 15 bases between the two germline ends. Germline loops: CDR1 GTSNPN, CDR2 SVGIG (reference sequence). The CDR3 here is CAWRWGQGYGYTF. CDR3 sequence (DNA): TGTGCCTGGCGATGGGGGCAGGGGTATGGCTACACCTTC.

In regard to this clonotype: A much larger clone lies one base from this, so it may be a read error. The chain links TRBV7-2 to TRBJ2-1; the D is unclear. V gave up 1 base and J gave up 6 bases, with 13 bases separating them. This CDR3 has 15 amino acids. Germline CDR1 SGHTA, CDR2 FQGNSA. As DNA, the CDR3 is TGTGCCAGCAGCTTAGGGCGTTGGGTCCCCAATGAGCAGTTCTTC. Translation: CASSLGRWVPNEQFF.

This clonotype was seen a handful of times. J is TRBJ2-1 and V is TRBV30; possible D gene TRBD2, 5 bases. Trimming took off 5 bases at V and 3 bases at J, with 23 bases between the two ends. This CDR3 contains 17 residues. Germline values: CDR1 GTSNPN, CDR2 SVGIG (reference sequence). The CDR3 DNA is TGTGCCTGGTGCCGCGGGCTACCCGGAGCCAACTACAATGAGCAGTTCTTC. Its translation is CAWCRGLPGANYNEQFF.

The rearrangement links TRBV9 to TRBJ2-2, with D possibly TRBD2 on 5 matching bases. The V end was cut by 5 bases, the J end by 5 bases, with 16 bases between. CDR1 and CDR2 from the germline V gene are SGDLS and YYNGEE. This CDR3 contains 15 residues. The CDR3: CASSSGGGWTGELFF. In nucleotides, the CDR3 is TGTGCCAGCAGTTCCGGTGGAGGTTGGACCGGGGAGCTGTTTTTT.

This clonotype was counted at least ten times. The CDR3 nucleotides read TGTGCCAGCAGTTTATACAACAGGGTTGGCTACACCTTC. It codes for CASSLYNRVGYTF. This chain connects TRBV12-3 or TRBV12-4 to TRBJ1-2; a possible D gene is TRBD1 (6 bases). The ends were cut back, 2 bases at V and 7 bases at J, with 11 bases in the middle. This CDR3 comprises 13 residues.

The rearrangement uses TRBV7-2 and TRBJ2-1, with 10 bases lining up with TRBD2. The V gene end was trimmed by 5 bases and the J gene end by 9 bases; junction bases not matched to a gene: 16. The CDR3 length is 17 residues. Germline V lookup: CDR1 SGHTA, CDR2 FQGNSA. CDR3 sequence: CASSPKGGSGRKSEQFF. The CDR3, as DNA: TGTGCCAGCAGCCCCAAGGGGGGTAGCGGGAGGAAGAGTGAGCAGTTCTTC.

The rearrangement uses TRBV14 and TRBJ2-2; D is possibly TRBD1 (6 bases). The V end was cut by 4 bases, the J end by 3 bases, with 18 bases between. In germline, CDR1 is SGHDN, CDR2 FVKESK. This CDR3 has 17 residues. The CDR3 DNA reads TGTGCCAGCAGCCCTCCATCCGGGAAGGGGGACACCGGGGAGCTGTTTTTT. Its translation: CASSPPSGKGDTGELFF.

The rearrangement uses TRBV6-2 or TRBV6-3 and TRBJ2-3, with D perhaps matching TRBD1 or TRBD2 (5 bases each). Germline V CDR1 and CDR2: MNHEY, SVGEGT. V lost 11 bases and J 6 bases, leaving 15 bases between the germline ends. The CDR3 is 12 amino acids. CDR3 region: CAAGALTDTQYF. CDR3 coding DNA: TGTGCCGCCGGGGCCCTCACGGATACGCAGTATTTT.

A note on this clonotype: Relative to the germline gene, one junction end is altered; a read error may explain this. V is TRBV7-9 and J is TRBJ1-1; D unclear. The CDR3 runs 11 residues. CDR1 is SEHNR, CDR2 FQNEAQ, per germline (reference sequence). The CDR3 region is CVSSLRTEAFF. In DNA form, the CDR3 reads TGTGTCAGCAGCCTCCGTACTGAAGCTTTCTTT.